Given below is one T cell receptor beta chain in context. The antigen remains undetermined. A much more abundant neighbour one base away suggests this may be a read error. Time point described: persistent/refractory GD, antithyroid drugs over 5 years with positive TRAb. Construction of the TCR library relied on RNA isolated from PBMCs. The data originate from a study of regulatory T cells in long-lasting Graves disease. Study findings and constraints: Newly diagnosed Graves' patients exceeded persistent ones in TCR diversity. Small numbers of samples may have cut accuracy.

Looked up from germline, CDR1 is SGHTA and CDR2 is FQGTGA. CDR3 length equals 16 residues. Trimming took off 1 base at V and 0 bases at J, with 7 bases between the two ends. The TCR beta library used iRepertoire HTBI primers with Arm-PCR amplification of CDR3. TCRdb passed the multiplex PCR reads through MiXCR, listing each CDR3 protein once. This sample yields a few hundred thousand distinct CDR3 sequences, of which 20% to 25% are seen a single time; more than 13% belongs to the top ten. This TCR derives from a female donor with Graves disease. The sample here was peripheral blood mononuclear cells (PBMCs), taken when the disease was refractory, from a patient treated with antithyroid drugs. This rearrangement joins TRBV7-3 to TRBJ2-6; possibly TRBD1 for D (6 bases). CDR3 in DNA: TGTGCCAGCAGCTTAAAAGGGGGCTCTGGGGCCAACGTCCTGACTTTC. Protein: CASSLKGGSGANVLTF.